Presented here are 2 T cell receptor beta chains from one specimen sequenced in a study of graft-versus-host responses after intestinal transplantation. Here immunoSEQ multiplex PCR was the method, and the copy in TCRdb shows in-frame clones only, minus some. Here the sample spans 65,000 to 100,000 clones, 85% to 95% being singletons. Their antigen targets remain unknown. Source: unstimulated CD8+ T cells sorted from spleen or lymph node cells, taken before transplant. Source of these receptors: a human donor who was the organ donor for an intestinal transplant.

The chain carries TRBV1 and TRBJ2-7; TRBD1, the table's D call, lacks a check against the DNA. TRBV1 is a recognized pseudogene. The CDR3 length is 15 residues. CDR3 loop: CTSSQVQVNSYEQYF. CDR3 coding DNA: TGCACCAGCAGCCAGGTTCAGGTGAACTCCTACGAGCAGTACTTC.

The J gene is TRBJ1-6, the V gene TRBV27, with D unresolved. CDR1 is MNHEY, CDR2 SMNVEV, per germline (reference sequence). The CDR3 is made up of 16 amino acids. The germline V and J ends were trimmed by 5 bases and 0 bases, with 11 bases remaining between them. This CDR3 is CASSTTWSSYNSPLHF. The CDR3 bases are TGTGCCAGCAGTACCACTTGGAGCTCCTATAATTCACCCCTCCACTTT.